This entry lists 27 T cell receptor beta chains sequenced from one sample in a study of cytomegalovirus exposure and HLA in healthy donors. The PCR employed 60 Vbeta primers together with 13 Jbeta primers. Assay used: immunoSEQ multiplex PCR; TCRdb lists only in-frame clones, some missing. The table lists about 94,000 clones, 81% of them singletons, with about 9.4% in the top ten. Sequenced input: PBMCs. The receptors stem from a human donor in good health.

This rearrangement joins TRBV6-1 to TRBJ1-2, with D possibly being TRBD1 (6 bases). The germline V and J ends were trimmed by 3 bases and 5 bases, with 16 bases remaining between them. Per germline, CDR1 MNHNS and CDR2 SASEGT. There are 15 residues in the CDR3. As DNA, the CDR3 is TGTGCCAGCAGTGAGCGCCCAGGGGCAGAATATGGCTACACCTTC. Its protein product is CASSERPGAEYGYTF.

This chain uses TRBV27 with TRBJ2-2; D gene unclear. This CDR3 spans 12 amino acids. V dropped 4 bases and J dropped 5 bases, with 5 bases sitting between them. Germline lookup yields CDR1 MNHEY and CDR2 SMNVEV (reference sequence). The CDR3 DNA follows: TGTGCCAGCAGTTGGGCAACCGGGGAGCTGTTTTTT. Its protein is CASSWATGELFF.

V is TRBV18 and J is TRBJ1-1; weak D call: TRBD1 (5 bases). The CDR3 loop spans 14 amino acids. The ends were cut back, 6 bases at V and 1 base at J, with 12 bases in the middle. CDR1 and CDR2 from the germline V gene are KGHSH and LQKENI. This chain's CDR3 is CASSPIDRNTEAFF. In nucleotides, the CDR3 is TGTGCCAGCTCCCCGATCGACAGGAACACTGAAGCTTTCTTT.

This clone was recorded only once. This chain joins TRBV28 and TRBJ1-1; possible D gene TRBD1, 6 bases. CDR1 is MDHEN, CDR2 SYDVKM, per germline. This CDR3 region has 13 residues. V lost 4 bases to trimming and J lost 5 bases, with 11 bases between them. The CDR3 here is CASSSGRGTEAFF. CDR3 bases: TGTGCCAGCAGTTCGGGCAGGGGAACTGAAGCTTTCTTT.

This chain joins TRBV5-4 and TRBJ2-5; weak D call: TRBD2 (6 bases). The V end lost 4 bases, the J end lost 2 bases, and 18 bases lay between the germline ends. Looked up from germline, CDR1 is SGHNT and CDR2 is YYREEE (reference sequence). The CDR3 covers 16 residues. The CDR3 region has the DNA TGTGCCAGCAGCACCGTCCCGGGGGTAGTACAAGAGACCCAGTACTTC. This sequence encodes CASSTVPGVVQETQYF.

The V gene is TRBV20-1, the J gene TRBJ2-7; D gene unclear. Trimming pared 6 bases from V and 7 bases from J, leaving 10 bases between. The CDR3 sequence is 10 residues long. Germline V gives CDR1 DFQATT, CDR2 SNEGSKA (reference sequence). CDR3 residues: CSADRREQYF. The CDR3 region has the DNA TGCAGTGCCGATCGGCGGGAGCAGTACTTC.

The chain uses TRBV30 and TRBJ1-4; no reliable D call. Germline V gives CDR1 GTSNPN, CDR2 SVGIG (reference sequence). V lost 1 base to trimming and J lost 1 base, with 7 bases between them. The CDR3 length is 14 residues. The DNA for the CDR3 is TGTGCCTGGAGTGGCGGGAGAACTAATGAAAAACTGTTTTTT. Residues: CAWSGGRTNEKLFF.

The genes are TRBV5-1 and TRBJ2-2; tentative D call: TRBD1 (6 bases). Trimming took off 2 bases at V and 4 bases at J, with 12 bases between the two ends. There are 15 residues in the CDR3. The germline CDR1 and CDR2 sequences are SGHRS and YFSETQ. CDR3 in DNA: TGCGCCAGCAGCTTTGGGACACAAGGCACCGGGGAGCTGTTTTTT. Residues: CASSFGTQGTGELFF.

The chain couples TRBV7-2 to TRBJ2-1, with 9 nucleotides matching TRBD1. The CDR3 sequence is 17 residues long. The trim removed 5 bases at V and 4 bases at J, leaving 12 bases unmatched. Germline V gene data show CDR1 as SGHTA and CDR2 as FQGNSA. The CDR3 DNA sequence: TGTGCCAGCAGCAGACAGGGGGTTGGGGTGGGATACAATGAGCAGTTCTTC. This encodes CASSRQGVGVGYNEQFF.

The genes are TRBV13 and TRBJ2-7, with a weak D call TRBD2 (6 bases). Trimming took off 5 bases at V and 1 base at J, with 12 bases between the two ends. CDR1 is PRHDT and CDR2 is FYEKMQ in the germline V gene (reference sequence). This CDR3 has 14 amino acids. CDR3 amino acids: CASSPPGGSYEQYF. CDR3 DNA: TGTGCCAGCAGCCCCCCCGGGGGATCCTACGAGCAGTACTTC.

The chain employs TRBV11-2 and TRBJ1-1; 7 nucleotides align to TRBD1. J gave up 3 bases and V 5 bases, and 9 bases lay outside the gene matches. The length of the CDR3 is 15 residues. The germline CDR1 and CDR2 sequences are SGHAT and FQNNGV. CDR3 DNA sequence: TGTGCCAGCAGCACCGTTCGACAGGGTTACACTGAAGCTTTCTTT. This translates into CASSTVRQGYTEAFF.

The CDR3 is CASSLALAGQETQYF. CDR3 nucleotides: TGCGCCAGCAGCTTGGCCCTAGCCGGCCAAGAGACCCAGTACTTC. V is TRBV5-1 and J is TRBJ2-5; D may be TRBD2 (5 bases). The ends were cut back, 0 bases at V and 1 base at J, with 10 bases in the middle. CDR1 is SGHRS, CDR2 YFSETQ, per germline. The CDR3 has 15 amino acids.

The count of this clone is one. Other DNA sequences in this sample translate to the same CDR3. For the CDR3, the DNA is TGTGCCAGCTCACCTGGACTAGCGGGGTACAATGAGCAGTTCTTC. This translates into CASSPGLAGYNEQFF. The chain combines TRBV18 with TRBJ2-1, with 12 bases matching TRBD2. The germline gives CDR1 KGHSH, CDR2 LQKENI. The CDR3 extends over 15 amino acids. V dropped 3 bases and J dropped 4; count of bases not matched to a gene: 1.

V is TRBV27 and J is TRBJ2-2; the match to TRBD1 covers 7 bases. The CDR3 spans 16 residues. Germline V gene sequence: CDR1 MNHEY, CDR2 SMNVEV (reference sequence). Trimming removed 3 bases from V and 7 bases from J; junction bases left unmatched: 11. The CDR3 sequence: CASSFNTGTARGELFF. Here the CDR3 DNA reads TGTGCCAGCAGTTTCAATACCGGGACAGCTCGCGGGGAGCTGTTTTTT.

The V call is TRBV29-1, the J call TRBJ1-2; 7 bases agree with TRBD1. The CDR3 is made up of 12 amino acids. V was clipped by 8 bases and J by 4 bases; unmatched bases: 7. Germline assignment: CDR1 SQVTM and CDR2 ANQGSEA. CDR3 bases: TGCAGCCCACAGGGGCCGGGCTATGGCTACACCTTC. It is translated as CSPQGPGYGYTF.

The V gene is TRBV28, the J gene TRBJ1-5, with 7 bases matching TRBD1. The CDR3 totals 13 residues. Germline V gives CDR1 MDHEN, CDR2 SYDVKM. J gave up 3 bases and V 7 bases, and 3 bases lay outside the gene matches. Here the CDR3 DNA reads TGTGCCAGCAAGGGGACAGTCAATCAGCCCCAGCATTTT. Translated, it gives CASKGTVNQPQHF.

This chain uses TRBV9 with TRBJ1-5; D uncertain. From germline, CDR1 is SGDLS and CDR2 YYNGEE. Trimming removed 1 base from V and 6 bases from J, with 11 bases in between. The CDR3 contains 14 residues. In DNA form, the CDR3 reads TGTGCCAGCAGCGTAAATGGAGGGTCTCAGCCCCAGCATTTT. Translated: CASSVNGGSQPQHF. The full variable domain, with the rest looked up from reference TRBV9 and TRBJ1-5, is DSGVTQTPKHLITATGQRVTLRCSPRSGDLSVYWYQQSLDQGLQFLIQYYNGEERAKGNILERFSAQQFPDLHSELNLSSLELGDSALYFCASSVNGGSQPQHFGDGTRLSIL.

V usage is TRBV7-2 and J usage is TRBJ1-6; D unresolved. Trimming shortened V by 1 base and J by 10 bases, and 8 bases separated the two germline ends. From germline, CDR1 is SGHTA and CDR2 FQGNSA. This CDR3 has 13 residues. The CDR3 DNA sequence: TGTGCCAGCAGCTTAGATCTGGGCTCACCCCTCCACTTT. Its translation is CASSLDLGSPLHF.

This chain connects TRBV25-1 to TRBJ1-4; tentatively, D is TRBD1 (6 bases). Germline CDR1 MGHDK, CDR2 SYGVNS. The CDR3 totals 16 residues. With 0 bases removed from V and 8 bases from J, the gap between germline ends came to 16 bases. The CDR3 sequence: CASSEYNQGTGEKLFF. The CDR3 DNA is TGTGCCAGCAGTGAATATAATCAGGGGACCGGGGAAAAACTGTTTTTT.

The rearrangement joins TRBV4-1 to TRBJ1-2; D is unclear. The CDR3 is made up of 16 amino acids. Deletions cut 2 bases from V and 2 bases from J, with 15 bases between. The V gene's germline CDR1 is MGHRA and CDR2 YSYEKL. CDR3 sequence reads: CASSQPGRSRNYGYTF. DNA of the CDR3: TGCGCCAGCAGCCAACCAGGTCGCAGTAGAAACTATGGCTACACCTTC.

A note on this clone: The germline gene is not matched at one end of the junction; a read error may be the cause. This chain links TRBV6-1 with TRBJ1-2; TRBD1 matches 7 bases. The CDR3 runs 13 residues. Germline assignment: CDR1 MNHNS and CDR2 SASEGT. This CDR3 is CASSERGGYDYTF. CDR3 nucleotide sequence: TGTGCCAGCAGTGAGAGAGGGGGCTATGACTACACCTTC.

The rearrangement links TRBV19 to TRBJ2-1, with 9 nucleotides matching TRBD2. V shed 5 bases, J shed 4 bases, and the junction held 12 bases outside the gene matches. Germline V gene sequence: CDR1 LNHDA, CDR2 SQIVND (reference sequence). The CDR3 runs 17 residues. The CDR3 coding sequence is TGTGCCAGTAGTCCCCCTACTAGCGGGTTGGTATACAATGAGCAGTTCTTC. Amino acids: CASSPPTSGLVYNEQFF.

The chain employs TRBV7-8 and TRBJ1-5, with 10 nucleotides matching TRBD1. CDR3 size: 17 residues. After removal of 2 bases from V and 10 bases from J, the junction contained 14 bases not matched to a gene. The germline V gene encodes CDR1 SGHVS and CDR2 FQNEAQ. The CDR3 bases are TGTGCCAGCAGCTTAAAAGCCGCGGGGGACAGGGGTTCACCCCAGCATTTT. As protein: CASSLKAAGDRGSPQHF.

This chain links TRBV7-2 with TRBJ2-6; 10 positions match TRBD1. Germline V lookup: CDR1 SGHTA, CDR2 FQGNSA. Trimming took 4 bases from V and 2 from J; bases not matched to a gene: 2. The CDR3 totals 16 residues. CDR3 sequence: CASSSTGGAGANVLTF. The CDR3 DNA reads as TGTGCCAGCAGCTCGACAGGGGGCGCTGGGGCCAACGTCCTGACTTTC.

This sequence joins TRBV28 and TRBJ2-7, with 9 bases matching TRBD1. This CDR3 region has 18 residues. Germline assignment: CDR1 MDHEN and CDR2 SYDVKM. The J segment lost 0 bases and the V segment lost 1 base, leaving 10 bases of the junction unmatched. The CDR3 here is CASSLFGVRDRASYEQYF. In DNA, the CDR3 is TGTGCCAGCAGTTTATTTGGGGTGAGGGACAGGGCCTCCTACGAGCAGTACTTC.

The chain's CDR3 is CASSPTGNNEKLFF. As DNA, the CDR3 is TGTGCCAGCAGCCCAACAGGGAATAATGAAAAACTGTTTTTT. The gene calls are TRBV7-6 and TRBJ1-4; maybe TRBD1 (6 bases). This CDR3 has 14 amino acids. Trimming left V 5 bases short and J 4 bases short, with 11 bases between. CDR1 SGHVS and CDR2 FNYEAQ come from the germline V gene.

J is TRBJ1-1 and V is TRBV6-5; D might be TRBD1 (5 bases). Germline CDR1 reads MNHEY; CDR2 reads SVGAGI. V was cut by 6 bases and J by 2 bases, with 10 bases left in between. The CDR3 is made up of 13 amino acids. The CDR3 protein is CASRPQGNTEAFF. The DNA of the CDR3 is TGTGCCAGCAGACCCCAGGGTAACACTGAAGCTTTCTTT.